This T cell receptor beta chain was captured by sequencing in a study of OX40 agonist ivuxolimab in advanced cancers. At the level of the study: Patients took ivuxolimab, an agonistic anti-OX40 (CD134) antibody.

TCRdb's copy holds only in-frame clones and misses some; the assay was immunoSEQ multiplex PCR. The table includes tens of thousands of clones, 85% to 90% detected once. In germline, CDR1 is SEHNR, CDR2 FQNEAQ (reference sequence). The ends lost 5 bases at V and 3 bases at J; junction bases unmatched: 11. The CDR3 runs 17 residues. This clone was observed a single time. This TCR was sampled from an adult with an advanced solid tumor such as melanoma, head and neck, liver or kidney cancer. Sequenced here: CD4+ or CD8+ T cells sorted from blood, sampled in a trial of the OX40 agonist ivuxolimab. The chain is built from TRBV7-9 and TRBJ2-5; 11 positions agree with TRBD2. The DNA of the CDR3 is TGTGCCAGCAGCCCCAATTTAGCGGGAGGGCCTAAAGAGACCCAGTACTTC. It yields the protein CASSPNLAGGPKETQYF.